Listed below are T cell receptor beta chains from one sample, sequenced in a study of OX40 agonist ivuxolimab in advanced cancers. Produced via immunoSEQ multiplex PCR; TCRdb's table is partial and in-frame only. The sample has about 72,000 clones; approximately 92% are singletons. The sample in question was CD4+ or CD8+ T cells sorted from blood, obtained in a trial of the OX40 agonist ivuxolimab. The receptor set was obtained from an adult with an advanced solid tumor such as melanoma, head and neck, liver or kidney cancer. CDR3s include the opening cysteine and the closing phenylalanine or tryptophan. A D gene is named only where the DNA matches it firmly. Where a row states a size, it is once, few, many or the class of an expanded clone; other rows omit it.

len	v_gene	d_gene	j_gene	abundance	CDR3nt	CDR3aa
14	TRBV5-1	.	TRBJ2-7	.	TGCGCCAGCAGCTTGATGCAGGGGAATTACGAGCAGTACTTC	CASSLMQGNYEQYF
17	TRBV19	TRBD1	TRBJ1-6	.	TGTGCCAGTAGTATAGCGCAGGGGGCTGTGTATAATTCACCCCTCCACTTT	CASSIAQGAVYNSPLHF
17	TRBV5-1	.	TRBJ1-1	.	TGCGCCAGCAGCCCGGGACCTTCCGGGGGCCTGTACACTGAAGCTTTCTTT	CASSPGPSGGLYTEAFF
13	TRBV2	.	TRBJ2-1	.	TGTGCCAGCAGTAGACTAGAAATGGGTGAGCAGTTCTTC	CASSRLEMGEQFF
14	TRBV29-1	.	TRBJ2-7	.	TGCAGCGTTGAACTCCAGGGGAGGCCCTACGAGCAGTACTTC	CSVELQGRPYEQYF
12	TRBV6-5	TRBD1	TRBJ1-1	.	TGTGCCAGCGGAGACAGGGGGTCTGAAGCTTTCTTT	CASGDRGSEAFF
14	TRBV19	.	TRBJ2-7	.	TGTGCCAGTAGGGCGACAGGTCAGACCTACGAGCAGTACTTC	CASRATGQTYEQYF
14	TRBV28	.	TRBJ1-6	.	TGTGCCAGCAGTTTGGGGCAGCCGATTCGGGCCCTCCACTTT	CASSLGQPIRALHF
14	TRBV7-2	.	TRBJ1-3	.	TGTGCCAGCAGCCTCGGGGGCTCTGGAAACACCATATATTTT	CASSLGGSGNTIYF
15	TRBV28	.	TRBJ2-1	.	TGTGCCAGCAGCCTAATTGGCTCTACGTACAATGAGCAGTTCTTC	CASSLIGSTYNEQFF
14	TRBV5-1	.	TRBJ2-7	few	TGCGCCAGCAGCTTGGTTACAGATTCCTACGAGCAGTACTTC	CASSLVTDSYEQYF
17	TRBV5-1	TRBD2	TRBJ2-2	.	TGCGCCAGCAGCCTTGGACTAGCGGCCGATATTTCCGGGGAGCTGTTTTTT	CASSLGLAADISGELFF
17	TRBV5-1	TRBD2	TRBJ2-3	.	TGCGCCAGCAGCTCCTCAACTAGCGCCCTTAGCACAGATACGCAGTATTTT	CASSSSTSALSTDTQYF
15	TRBV28	TRBD2	TRBJ2-1	once	TGTGCCAGCAGATCACCCCAGACTAGCTCAAATGAGCAGTTCTTC	CASRSPQTSSNEQFF
15	TRBV11-1	.	TRBJ2-7	once	TGTGCCAGCAGCTTAGCGGGCCGATCGACCTACGAGCAGTACTTC	CASSLAGRSTYEQYF
13	TRBV6-1	.	TRBJ1-5	.	TGTGCCAGCAGTGCGTGGCAGGTGGGGCCCCAGCATTTT	CASSAWQVGPQHF
14	TRBV29-1	TRBD1	TRBJ2-3	.	TGCACCTTTCGACAGGGGTTAGTTGCAGATACGCAGTATTTT	CTFRQGLVADTQYF
18	TRBV9	TRBD1	TRBJ1-5	.	TGTGCCAGCAGCCATCCCGCGACAGGGGCCTTGAGCAATCAGCCCCAGCATTTT	CASSHPATGALSNQPQHF
15	TRBV19	.	TRBJ2-7	.	TGTGCCAGTAGTTTCTCTGGCAGGGGCTCCTACGAGCAGTACTTC	CASSFSGRGSYEQYF
15	TRBV7-9	.	TRBJ1-5	.	TGTGCCAGCAGTCCCGGGGGGCTAAGCAATCAGCCCCAGCATTTT	CASSPGGLSNQPQHF
13	TRBV5-6	.	TRBJ1-3	.	TGTGCCAGCAGCTTGGGCTTTGGAAACACCATATATTTT	CASSLGFGNTIYF
13	TRBV6-1	.	TRBJ1-2	.	TGTGCCAGCAGTGAAGCCGGCAGCTATGGCTACACCTTC	CASSEAGSYGYTF
17	TRBV11-2	TRBD1	TRBJ2-1	.	TGTGCCAGCAGCTTACGCAGGGGGCGCGGGGACTACAATGAGCAGTTCTTC	CASSLRRGRGDYNEQFF
15	TRBV5-1	.	TRBJ2-5	.	TGCGCCAGCAGCTACAGCCCCAGGGACCAAGAGACCCAGTACTTC	CASSYSPRDQETQYF
14	TRBV5-5	TRBD1	TRBJ2-1	.	TGTGCCAGCACGCTTACAGGGGCCTACAATGAGCAGTTCTTC	CASTLTGAYNEQFF
13	TRBV15	.	TRBJ2-3	once	TGTGCCACCAGCAGGAGACTAACAGATACGCAGTATTTT	CATSRRLTDTQYF
14	TRBV7-2	.	TRBJ2-5	.	TGTGCCAGCAGCCCTAGGCGGGCGCAAGAGACCCAGTACTTC	CASSPRRAQETQYF
14	TRBV2	.	TRBJ1-5	.	TGTGCCAGCAGTCCAGGTTATGCCAATCAGCCCCAGCATTTT	CASSPGYANQPQHF
13	TRBV11-2	.	TRBJ1-3	.	TGTGCCAGCAGCTTCGGGTCTGGAAACACCATATATTTT	CASSFGSGNTIYF
14	TRBV7-2	.	TRBJ2-1	.	TGTGCCAGCAGCTTCGCCGGGGGTTACAATGAGCAGTTCTTC	CASSFAGGYNEQFF
14	TRBV23-1	TRBD2	TRBJ2-3	.	TGCGCCAGCAGTCAACCGGGAGGGCCACATACGCAGTATTTT	CASSQPGGPHTQYF
15	TRBV7-2	.	TRBJ2-6	.	TGTGCCAGCAGCTTAGTAGGTCTTGGGGCCAACGTCCTGACTTTC	CASSLVGLGANVLTF
14	TRBV2	.	TRBJ2-5	.	TGTGCCAGCAGTGAAATAGGGGTGAGAGAGACCCAGTACTTC	CASSEIGVRETQYF
16	TRBV7-9	TRBD2	TRBJ2-5	.	TGTGCCAGCAGCCAGGGGACTAGCGAGGTTCCGGAGACCCAGTACTTC	CASSQGTSEVPETQYF
15	TRBV7-2	.	TRBJ2-7	.	TGTGCCAGCAGCTTAGTTGGTAGCGGCTCCTACGAGCAGTACTTC	CASSLVGSGSYEQYF
15	TRBV5-4	.	TRBJ1-4	few	TGCGCCAGCAGCTTGGCCTTTTTGGGGGATGAAAAACTGTTTTTT	CASSLAFLGDEKLFF
14	TRBV6-5	.	TRBJ1-2	.	TGTGCCAGCAGTTACGTTCTGGACGGGGACGGCTACACCTTC	CASSYVLDGDGYTF
16	TRBV18	.	TRBJ2-2	.	TGTGCCAGCTCACCCCATGGTAGCGTGGGGACCGGGGAGCTGTTTTTT	CASSPHGSVGTGELFF
14	TRBV6-6	TRBD1	TRBJ1-1	.	TGTGCCAGCAGTTACGACAGGGGGAACACTGAAGCTTTCTTT	CASSYDRGNTEAFF
14	TRBV29-1	.	TRBJ2-7	few	TGCAGCGTGGCTGCCGGGACTTTATCCTACGAGCAGTACTTC	CSVAAGTLSYEQYF
16	TRBV6-6	.	TRBJ2-1	.	TGTGCCAGCGGTTACAAGGGGGGGCCTCCCCACAATGAGCAGTTCTTC	CASGYKGGPPHNEQFF
15	TRBV6-4	.	TRBJ2-6	.	TGTGCCAGCAGTAACAGGGTAGCTGGGGCCAACGTCCTGACTTTC	CASSNRVAGANVLTF
13	TRBV7-9	.	TRBJ2-7	.	TGTGCCAGCAGCCCCCGTAGCGCCTACGAGCAGTACTTC	CASSPRSAYEQYF
16	TRBV19	.	TRBJ1-2	.	TGTGCCAGTAGTATAGGACCCCGGGACATCGTCTATGGCTACACCTTC	CASSIGPRDIVYGYTF
15	TRBV11-2	.	TRBJ1-4	.	TGTGCCAGCAGCTTAGTCCCGGGGACGGGCAAAAAACTGTTTTTT	CASSLVPGTGKKLFF
15	TRBV7-9	TRBD1	TRBJ1-1	.	TGTGCCAGCAGCCCCCGGACAGGCCGGTGGACTGAAGCTTTCTTT	CASSPRTGRWTEAFF
18	TRBV4-1	.	TRBJ2-2	.	TGCGCCAGCAGCCAAGATCCCCAGGGGCGCGGGAGCTCCGGGGAGCTGTTTTTT	CASSQDPQGRGSSGELFF
13	TRBV6-6	.	TRBJ2-2	.	TGTGCCAGCAGTTCTGACCTGTACGGGGAGCTGTTTTTT	CASSSDLYGELFF
14	TRBV2	.	TRBJ2-4	.	TGTGCCCGAGCAGATGTACGAGCCAAAAACATTCAGTACTTC	CARADVRAKNIQYF
14	TRBV16	.	TRBJ1-3	.	TGTGCCAGCAGCCCGGGACACTCTGGAAACACCATATATTTT	CASSPGHSGNTIYF
13	TRBV5-1	.	TRBJ1-2	.	TGCGCCAGCAGCTTGGAGGGTAACTATGGCTACACCTTC	CASSLEGNYGYTF
17	TRBV4-1	.	TRBJ1-4	.	TGCGCCAGCAGCCAAGCCGGCCTCCCCCCAACTAATGAAAAACTGTTTTTT	CASSQAGLPPTNEKLFF
18	TRBV1	.	TRBJ2-7	.	.	CTSSLFGTGTSDSYEQYF
15	TRBV11-2	.	TRBJ2-7	once	TGTGCCAGCAGCACCAACCCGGGACGGATCTACGAGCAGTACTTC	CASSTNPGRIYEQYF
13	TRBV5-1	.	TRBJ2-5	.	TGCGCCAGCAGCTTGGTGGTCCAAGAGACCCAGTACTTC	CASSLVVQETQYF
15	TRBV29-1	TRBD1	TRBJ1-2	.	TGCAGCGTTGATAGGCGGGGACAGGGGGTGGATGGCTACACCTTC	CSVDRRGQGVDGYTF
16	TRBV5-6	TRBD2	TRBJ2-5	.	TGTGCCAGCAGCTTGGCCTCGGTGGGAGGGGAAGAGACCCAGTACTTC	CASSLASVGGEETQYF
15	TRBV4-1	TRBD1	TRBJ2-4	.	TGCGCCAGCAGCCAAAGGGGGCTAGCCAAAAACATTCAGTACTTC	CASSQRGLAKNIQYF
15	TRBV28	TRBD2	TRBJ2-7	.	TGTGCCAGCAGTTTACCTCTAGCGGGGGGTAACGAGCAGTACTTC	CASSLPLAGGNEQYF